This TCR beta chain was captured by sequencing in a study of shared clonotypes between healthy human individuals. Study information: With ages of 18 to 49, the donors were two women and a few men. Overall study findings and caveats: The study found lower generation probabilities in non-shared clonotypes than in those shared by all four donors. Naive CD4 clonotypes overlapped across several donors at around 4.7%.

Trimming removed 0 bases at V and 12 bases at J, with 22 bases between. The CDR3 covers 16 residues. Germline lookup yields CDR1 SGDLS and CDR2 YYNGEE. All donors were healthy HIV-negative adults lacking recent acute infections or vaccinations. Some clones are missing from TCRdb's copy, which holds only in-frame ones; the method was immunoSEQ multiplex PCR. The data contain millions of clones, more than 80% of them seen just once; the ten biggest clones take up roughly 0.36%. On this clone: Antigen unknown.

The rearrangement uses TRBV9 and TRBJ2-1, with D perhaps being TRBD1 or TRBD2 (6 bases each). The clonotype was recovered from a man aged 18 to 30 in good health. Some clones in this sample may be carry-over from other donors' samples. Material: naive CD4+ T cells from PBMCs. Described subset: CD45RA+ positively selected. The CDR3 loop is CASSVVGGRGDISQFF. The CDR3 coding sequence is TGTGCCAGCAGCGTAGTGGGGGGTAGAGGGGACATTTCGCAGTTCTTC.